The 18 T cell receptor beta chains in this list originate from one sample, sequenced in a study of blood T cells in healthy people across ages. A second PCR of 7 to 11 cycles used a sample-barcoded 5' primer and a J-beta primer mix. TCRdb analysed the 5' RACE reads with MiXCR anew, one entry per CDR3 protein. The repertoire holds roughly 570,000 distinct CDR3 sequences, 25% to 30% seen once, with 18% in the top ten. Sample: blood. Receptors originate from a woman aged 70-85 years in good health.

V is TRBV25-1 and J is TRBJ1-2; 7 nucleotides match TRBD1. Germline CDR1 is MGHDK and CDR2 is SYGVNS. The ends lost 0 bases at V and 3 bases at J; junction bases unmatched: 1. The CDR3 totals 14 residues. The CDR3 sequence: CASSEYQGDYGYTF. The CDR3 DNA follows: TGTGCCAGCAGTGAATACCAGGGGGACTATGGCTACACCTTC.

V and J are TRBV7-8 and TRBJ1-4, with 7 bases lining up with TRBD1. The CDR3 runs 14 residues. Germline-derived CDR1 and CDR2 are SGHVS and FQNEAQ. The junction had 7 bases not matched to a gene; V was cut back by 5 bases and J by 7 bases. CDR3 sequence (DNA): TGTGCCAGCAGCACGACAGGGACCGGTGAAAAACTGTTTTTT. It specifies CASSTTGTGEKLFF.

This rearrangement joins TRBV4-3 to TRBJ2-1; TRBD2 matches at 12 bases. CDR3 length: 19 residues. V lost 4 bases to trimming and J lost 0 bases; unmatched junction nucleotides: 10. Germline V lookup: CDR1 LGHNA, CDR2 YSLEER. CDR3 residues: CASSLRTSGTLSSYNEQFF. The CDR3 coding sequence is TGCGCCAGCAGCCTGCGGACTAGCGGGACCCTTAGCTCCTACAATGAGCAGTTCTTC.

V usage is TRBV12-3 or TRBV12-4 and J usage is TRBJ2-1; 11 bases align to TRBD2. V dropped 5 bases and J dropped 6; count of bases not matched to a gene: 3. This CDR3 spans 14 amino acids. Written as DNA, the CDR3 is TGTGCCAGCAGTATTAGCGGGAGGGCCAATGAGCAGTTCTTC. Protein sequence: CASSISGRANEQFF.

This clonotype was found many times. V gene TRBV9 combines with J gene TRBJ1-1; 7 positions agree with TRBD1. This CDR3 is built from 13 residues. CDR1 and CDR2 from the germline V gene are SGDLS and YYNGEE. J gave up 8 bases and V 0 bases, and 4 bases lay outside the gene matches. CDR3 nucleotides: TGTGCCAGCAGCGTAGAAGGCAGGGGGGAAGCTTTCTTT. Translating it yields CASSVEGRGEAFF.

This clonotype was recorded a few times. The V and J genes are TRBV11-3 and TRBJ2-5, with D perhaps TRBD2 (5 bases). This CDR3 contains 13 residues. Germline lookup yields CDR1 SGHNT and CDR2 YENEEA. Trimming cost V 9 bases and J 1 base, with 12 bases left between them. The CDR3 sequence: CARTPGVQETQYF. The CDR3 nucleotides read TGTGCCAGGACGCCCGGGGTCCAAGAGACCCAGTACTTC. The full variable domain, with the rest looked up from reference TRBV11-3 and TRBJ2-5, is EAGVVQSPRYKIIEKKQPVAFWCNPISGHNTLYWYLQNLGQGPELLIRYENEEAVDDSQLPKDRFSAERLKGVDSTLKIQPAELGDSAVYLCARTPGVQETQYFGPGTRLLVL.

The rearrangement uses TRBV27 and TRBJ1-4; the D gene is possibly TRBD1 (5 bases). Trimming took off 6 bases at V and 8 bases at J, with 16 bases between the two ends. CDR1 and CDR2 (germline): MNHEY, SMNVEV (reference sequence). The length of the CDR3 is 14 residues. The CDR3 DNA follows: TGTGCCAGCAGAAGAGGGGACCGAGGCGAAAAACTGTTTTTT. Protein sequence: CASRRGDRGEKLFF.

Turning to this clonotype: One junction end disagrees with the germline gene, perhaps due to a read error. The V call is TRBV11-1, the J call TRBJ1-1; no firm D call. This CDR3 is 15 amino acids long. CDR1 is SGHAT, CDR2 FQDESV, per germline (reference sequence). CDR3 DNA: TGTGCCAGCAGCCTCCTCACCCCCGAGGGCACTGGAGCTTTCTTT. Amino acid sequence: CASSLLTPEGTGAFF.

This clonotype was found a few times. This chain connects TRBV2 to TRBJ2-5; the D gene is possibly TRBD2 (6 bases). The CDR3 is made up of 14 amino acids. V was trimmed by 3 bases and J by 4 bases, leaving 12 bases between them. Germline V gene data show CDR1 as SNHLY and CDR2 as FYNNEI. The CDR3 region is CASSDGGKGETQYF. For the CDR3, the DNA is TGTGCCAGCAGTGATGGCGGGAAGGGAGAGACCCAGTACTTC.

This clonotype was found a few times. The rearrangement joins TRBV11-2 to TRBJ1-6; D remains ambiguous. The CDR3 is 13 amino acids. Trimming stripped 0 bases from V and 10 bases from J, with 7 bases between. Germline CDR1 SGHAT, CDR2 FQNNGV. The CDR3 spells CASSLERRSPLHF. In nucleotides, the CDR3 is TGTGCCAGCAGCTTAGAAAGACGGTCACCCCTCCACTTT.

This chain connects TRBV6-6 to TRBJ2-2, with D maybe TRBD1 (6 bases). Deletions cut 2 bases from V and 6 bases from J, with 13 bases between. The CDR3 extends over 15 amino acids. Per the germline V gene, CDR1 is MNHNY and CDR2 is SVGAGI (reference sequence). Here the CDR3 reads CASSYVTGLSGELFF. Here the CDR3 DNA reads TGTGCCAGCAGTTACGTAACAGGGTTGTCCGGGGAGCTGTTTTTT.

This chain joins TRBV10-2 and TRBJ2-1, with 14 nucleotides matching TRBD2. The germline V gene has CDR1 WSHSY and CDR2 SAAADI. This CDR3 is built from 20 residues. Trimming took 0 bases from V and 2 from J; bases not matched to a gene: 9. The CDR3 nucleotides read TGCGCCAGCAGTGAGTCGACTGGGACTAGCGGGGGAGGCCCCTACAATGAGCAGTTCTTC. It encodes CASSESTGTSGGGPYNEQFF.

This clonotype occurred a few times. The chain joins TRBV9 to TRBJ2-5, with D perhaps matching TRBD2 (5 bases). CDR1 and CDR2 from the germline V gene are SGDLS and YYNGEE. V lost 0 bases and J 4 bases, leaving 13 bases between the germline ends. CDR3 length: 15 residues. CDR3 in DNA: TGTGCCAGCAGCGTAGCGGGGTTTGGTGGAGAGACCCAGTACTTC. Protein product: CASSVAGFGGETQYF.

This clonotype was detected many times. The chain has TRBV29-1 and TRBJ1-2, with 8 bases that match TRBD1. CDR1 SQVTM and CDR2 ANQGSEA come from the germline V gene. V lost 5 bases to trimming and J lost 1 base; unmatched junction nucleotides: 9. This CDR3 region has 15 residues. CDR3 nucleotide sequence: TGCAGCGTTCCGGACAGGGATCACTATAACTATGGCTACACCTTC. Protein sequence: CSVPDRDHYNYGYTF.

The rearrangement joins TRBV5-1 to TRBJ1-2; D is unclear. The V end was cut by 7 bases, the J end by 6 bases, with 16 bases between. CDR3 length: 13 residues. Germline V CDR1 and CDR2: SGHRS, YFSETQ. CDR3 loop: CASGDQTVNGYTF. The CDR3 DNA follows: TGCGCCAGCGGAGACCAAACGGTTAATGGCTACACCTTC.

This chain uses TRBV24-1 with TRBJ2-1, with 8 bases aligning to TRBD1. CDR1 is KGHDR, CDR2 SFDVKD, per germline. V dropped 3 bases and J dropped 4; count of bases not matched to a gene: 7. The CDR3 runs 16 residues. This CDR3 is CATSDPAGGQYNEQFF. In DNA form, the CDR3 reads TGTGCCACCAGTGATCCGGCAGGGGGCCAGTACAATGAGCAGTTCTTC.

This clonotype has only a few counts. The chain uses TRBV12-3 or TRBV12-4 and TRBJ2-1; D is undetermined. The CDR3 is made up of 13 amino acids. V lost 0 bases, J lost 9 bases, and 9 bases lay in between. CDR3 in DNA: TGTGCCAGCAGTTTAGCGGGAACGGGTGAGCAGTTCTTC. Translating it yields CASSLAGTGEQFF.

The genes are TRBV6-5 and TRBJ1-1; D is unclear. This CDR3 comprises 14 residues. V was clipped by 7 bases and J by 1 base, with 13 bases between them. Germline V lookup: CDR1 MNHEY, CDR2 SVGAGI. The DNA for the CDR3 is TGTGCCAGCATGGGAGGGTTTTGGAACACTGAAGCTTTCTTT. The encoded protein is CASMGGFWNTEAFF.